This is a list of T cell receptor beta chains from one sample in a study of CD8+CD57+ T cells in acquired aplastic anemia. MiXCR was run by TCRdb on the reads, yielding one entry per CDR3 protein. The table has 250,000 to 300,000 distinct CDR3 sequences, approximately 56% seen once. The sequencing sample was made of sorted CD4+, CD8+, or CD8+CD57+ T cells (not recorded which) from PBMCs. These receptors came from a human donor with severe aplastic anemia or a healthy control (not recorded which). Both conserved end residues are part of each CDR3.

CDR3 length: 13
V gene: TRBV24-1
J gene: TRBJ1-5
CDR3 protein: CATSDVTAVPQHF

CDR3 length: 15
V gene: TRBV7-2
J gene: TRBJ2-7
CDR3 protein: CASSSPGQGFHEQYF

CDR3 length: 16
V gene: TRBV20-1
J gene: TRBJ2-3
CDR3 protein: CSASPLASGSTDTQYF

CDR3 length: 13
V gene: TRBV2
J gene: TRBJ2-5
CDR3 protein: CASSVGQKETQYF

CDR3 length: 16
V gene: TRBV15
J gene: TRBJ2-6
CDR3 protein: CATSSEGVSGANVLTF

CDR3 length: 15
V gene: TRBV12-3/TRBV12-4
J gene: TRBJ2-2
CDR3 protein: CASRAGDQATGELFF

CDR3 length: 16
V gene: TRBV7-3
J gene: TRBJ2-3
CDR3 protein: CASSPGTSGRTDTQYF

CDR3 length: 14
V gene: TRBV29-1
J gene: TRBJ1-2
CDR3 protein: CSVGSETGRGGYTF

CDR3 length: 12
V gene: TRBV20-1
J gene: TRBJ1-2
CDR3 protein: CSARVTGDGYTF

CDR3 length: 14
V gene: TRBV2
J gene: TRBJ1-6
CDR3 protein: CASSEFPYNSPLHF

CDR3 length: 13
V gene: TRBV20-1
J gene: TRBJ1-1
CDR3 protein: CSALGRMNTEAFF

CDR3 length: 12
V gene: TRBV24-1
J gene: TRBJ1-2
CDR3 protein: CATSDSREGYTF

CDR3 length: 18
V gene: TRBV24-1
J gene: TRBJ2-2
CDR3 protein: CATSDTGVPTQNTGELFF

CDR3 length: 14
V gene: TRBV6-4
J gene: TRBJ1-3
CDR3 protein: CASKEAEWGNTIYF

CDR3 length: 15
V gene: TRBV10-3
J gene: TRBJ1-4
CDR3 protein: CASSVASAIGEKLFF

CDR3 length: 16
V gene: TRBV20-1
J gene: TRBJ2-2
CDR3 protein: CSAPDLGQGATGELFF

CDR3 length: 14
V gene: TRBV10-3
J gene: TRBJ2-7
CDR3 protein: CAISMTGGAYEQYF

CDR3 length: 13
V gene: TRBV6-5
J gene: TRBJ2-3
CDR3 protein: CASSYSGGGTQYF

CDR3 length: 15
V gene: TRBV19
J gene: TRBJ1-4
CDR3 protein: CASGTGYRPNEKLFF

CDR3 length: 13
V gene: TRBV20-1
J gene: TRBJ2-2
CDR3 protein: CSAKGAGPGELFF

CDR3 length: 17
V gene: TRBV28
J gene: TRBJ2-3
CDR3 protein: CASSSPSLGGATDTQYF

CDR3 length: 16
V gene: TRBV7-9
J gene: TRBJ2-3
CDR3 protein: CASSLASGGAIDTQYF

CDR3 length: 13
V gene: TRBV12-3/TRBV12-4
J gene: TRBJ2-1
CDR3 protein: CATSDRTVGEQFF

CDR3 length: 16
V gene: TRBV24-1
J gene: TRBJ2-5
CDR3 protein: CATSDSSSGLGNEQYF

CDR3 length: 15
V gene: TRBV6-5
J gene: TRBJ1-2
CDR3 protein: CASSGQGALDYGYTF

CDR3 length: 16
V gene: TRBV20-1
J gene: TRBJ2-3
CDR3 protein: CGNGRGLAEHTDTQYF

CDR3 length: 15
V gene: TRBV10-1
J gene: TRBJ1-5
CDR3 protein: CASPFAGAADQPQHF

CDR3 length: 12
V gene: TRBV12-3/TRBV12-4
J gene: TRBJ2-7
CDR3 protein: CASKGLAYEQYF